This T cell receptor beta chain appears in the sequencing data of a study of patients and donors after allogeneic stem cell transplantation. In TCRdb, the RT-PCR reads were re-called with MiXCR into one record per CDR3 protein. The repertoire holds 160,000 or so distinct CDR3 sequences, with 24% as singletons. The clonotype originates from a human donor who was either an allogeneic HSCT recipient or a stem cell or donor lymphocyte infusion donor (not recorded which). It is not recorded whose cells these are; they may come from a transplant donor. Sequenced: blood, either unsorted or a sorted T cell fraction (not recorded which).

The CDR3 protein is CAGGRGYEQFF. In DNA form, the CDR3 reads TGTGCAGGGGGGCGCGGTTACGAGCAGTTCTTC. The chain uses TRBV7-8 and TRBJ2-1; D could derive from TRBD1 or TRBD2 (6 bases each). Per germline, CDR1 SGHVS and CDR2 FQNEAQ. CDR3 size: 11 residues.